The 17 T cell receptor beta chains below all came from one sample that was sequenced in a study of siplizumab effects on memory and regulatory T cells. Sequenced by immunoSEQ multiplex PCR; TCRdb stores in-frame clones only, minus some. The repertoire consists of roughly 68,000 clones, with roughly 97% occurring once and the leading ten covering 0.095%. The sequenced sample consisted of naive CD8+ T cells sorted from blood. Source of these receptors: a human donor in good health.

CDR3 nucleotides: TGTGCCAGTAATGACAGGGGGAATTCACCCCTCCACTTT. The encoded protein is CASNDRGNSPLHF. The chain recombines TRBV19 with TRBJ1-6; 9 bases line up with TRBD1. This CDR3 is built from 13 residues. CDR1 and CDR2 (germline): LNHDA, SQIVND (reference sequence). J gave up 7 bases and V 7 bases, and 2 bases lay outside the gene matches.

V and J are TRBV4-1 and TRBJ2-2; 7 bases align to TRBD1. The trim removed 6 bases at V and 6 bases at J, leaving 10 bases unmatched. CDR1 and CDR2 (germline): MGHRA, YSYEKL. This CDR3 comprises 15 residues. The CDR3 spells CASSGNRGGAGELFF. DNA of the CDR3: TGCGCCAGCAGTGGGAACAGGGGCGGCGCCGGGGAGCTGTTTTTT.

This clone showed up just a few times. This same CDR3 is encoded by further DNA sequences in the sample. The chain joins TRBV7-9 to TRBJ2-7, with D unresolved. From germline, CDR1 is SEHNR and CDR2 FQNEAQ (reference sequence). CDR3 size: 12 residues. The V gene lost 5 bases and the J gene lost 4 bases, with 9 bases spanning the gap. For the CDR3, the DNA is TGTGCCAGCAGCCCCGGGCCATACGAGCAGTACTTC. It yields the protein CASSPGPYEQYF.

The rearrangement uses TRBV19 and TRBJ2-7; 8 bases agree with TRBD2. The ends lost 0 bases at V and 6 bases at J; junction bases unmatched: 19. The CDR3 runs 19 residues. Germline CDR1 reads LNHDA; CDR2 reads SQIVND (reference sequence). The CDR3 protein is CASSIDLITSLAGGGEQYF. The CDR3 region has the DNA TGTGCCAGTAGTATAGATCTGATTACTAGTCTCGCGGGAGGTGGCGAGCAGTACTTC.

The V gene is TRBV9, the J gene TRBJ1-4, with 8 positions matching TRBD1. Trimming removed 7 bases from V and 2 bases from J; junction bases left unmatched: 7. This CDR3 contains 15 residues. From germline, CDR1 is SGDLS and CDR2 YYNGEE. The CDR3 DNA reads as TGTGCCAGCTCCCAGGGGGCGATGACTAATGAAAAACTGTTTTTT. Translation gives CASSQGAMTNEKLFF.

The gene calls are TRBV9 and TRBJ2-1; 10 bases match TRBD2. Germline CDR1 SGDLS, CDR2 YYNGEE. The length of the CDR3 is 16 residues. After removal of 4 bases from V and 3 bases from J, the junction contained 7 bases not matched to a gene. CDR3 DNA sequence: TGTGCCAGCAGCCCCTTTCTAGCGGGGGTCTACAATGAGCAGTTCTTC. This codes for CASSPFLAGVYNEQFF.

The chain links TRBV5-6 to TRBJ1-2; D is uncertain. The length of the CDR3 is 16 residues. V lost 0 bases, J lost 5 bases, and 17 bases lay in between. CDR1 and CDR2 from the germline V gene are SGHDT and YYEEEE. The CDR3 here is CASSLENALGIYGYTF. CDR3 nucleotides: TGTGCCAGCAGCTTGGAGAACGCCCTAGGGATTTATGGCTACACCTTC. Combining the CDR3 with reference TRBV5-6 and TRBJ1-2 gives the whole variable domain DAGVTQSPTHLIKTRGQQVTLRCSPKSGHDTVSWYQQALGQGPQFIFQYYEEEERQRGNFPDRFSGHQFPNYSSELNVNALLLGDSALYLCASSLENALGIYGYTFGSGTRLTVV.

This chain uses TRBV14 with TRBJ2-7; 7 nucleotides line up with TRBD1. Germline values: CDR1 SGHDN, CDR2 FVKESK. The CDR3 extends over 14 amino acids. V was clipped by 5 bases and J by 1 base; unmatched bases: 5. Here the CDR3 DNA reads TGTGCCAGCAGCTCCCGGACAGGTTCCTACGAGCAGTACTTC. This translates into CASSSRTGSYEQYF. Looking up the rest from reference TRBV14 and TRBJ2-7 gives the full variable domain: EAGVTQFPSHSVIEKGQTVTLRCDPISGHDNLYWYRRVMGKEIKFLLHFVKESKQDESGMPNNRFLAERTGGTYSTLKVQPAELEDSGVYFCASSSRTGSYEQYFGPGTRLTVT.

The chain carries TRBV19 and TRBJ2-7, with a tentative D call TRBD1 (6 bases). The CDR3 runs to 15 residues. Germline lookup yields CDR1 LNHDA and CDR2 SQIVND (reference sequence). The V gene lost 2 bases and the J gene lost 5 bases, with 16 bases spanning the gap. The CDR3 protein is CASSIYLSGADEQYF. For the CDR3, the DNA is TGTGCCAGTAGTATATACCTATCAGGGGCGGACGAGCAGTACTTC.

The chain combines TRBV11-2 with TRBJ2-1; 12 nucleotides agree with TRBD2. This CDR3 region has 18 residues. J gave up 1 base and V 5 bases, and 9 bases lay outside the gene matches. Germline assignment: CDR1 SGHAT and CDR2 FQNNGV. The CDR3 protein is CASSPRLAGEMSYNEQFF. Written as DNA, the CDR3 is TGTGCCAGCAGCCCGAGACTAGCGGGGGAAATGTCCTACAATGAGCAGTTCTTC. Full variable domain (missing parts from reference TRBV11-2 and TRBJ2-1): EAGVAQSPRYKIIEKRQSVAFWCNPISGHATLYWYQQILGQGPKLLIQFQNNGVVDDSQLPKDRFSAERLKGVDSTLKIQPAKLEDSAVYLCASSPRLAGEMSYNEQFFGPGTRLTVL.

In its sample, this clone was seen once. This chain joins TRBV5-6 and TRBJ2-7, with D unclear. V shed 4 bases and J shed 3 bases, with 5 bases lying between them. The germline V gene has CDR1 SGHDT and CDR2 YYEEEE. This CDR3 comprises 11 residues. CDR3 loop: CASSNSYEQYF. DNA of the CDR3: TGTGCCAGCAGCAACAGCTACGAGCAGTACTTC.

The chain combines TRBV9 with TRBJ2-5, with a weak D call TRBD2 (6 bases). The CDR3 is made up of 15 amino acids. Trimming shortened V by 7 bases and J by 5 bases, and 21 bases separated the two germline ends. CDR1 is SGDLS, CDR2 YYNGEE, per germline. This CDR3 is CASSLVRDWGETQYF. CDR3 DNA sequence: TGTGCCAGCTCGCTGGTACGGGACTGGGGGGAGACCCAGTACTTC.

V and J are TRBV27 and TRBJ2-5; tentatively, D is TRBD2 (6 bases). Trimming shortened V by 3 bases and J by 1 base, and 9 bases separated the two germline ends. The CDR3 is made up of 14 amino acids. Germline V CDR1 and CDR2: MNHEY, SMNVEV (reference sequence). CDR3 nucleotide sequence: TGTGCCAGCAGTTTCGGGGGTCTCCAAGAGACCCAGTACTTC. It translates to CASSFGGLQETQYF.

As concerns this clone: The same CDR3 can be traced to other DNA sequences in this sample. The genes are TRBV4-1 and TRBJ1-5; 7 positions match TRBD1. V lost 0 bases and J lost 5; bases outside the gene matches: 16. The CDR3 sequence is 19 residues long. The germline gives CDR1 MGHRA, CDR2 YSYEKL. The DNA of the CDR3 is TGCGCCAGCAGCCAAGATTGGCCTTTAGACAGGGTGGTAGATCAGCCCCAGCATTTT. Its protein product is CASSQDWPLDRVVDQPQHF.

V usage is TRBV7-9 and J usage is TRBJ2-5; unclear D gene. V was trimmed by 3 bases and J by 5 bases, leaving 10 bases between them. The CDR3 extends over 13 amino acids. The germline V gene encodes CDR1 SEHNR and CDR2 FQNEAQ (reference sequence). In DNA form, the CDR3 reads TGTGCCAGCAGCTTGACCGTCGGGGAGACCCAGTACTTC. Amino acid sequence: CASSLTVGETQYF.

The genes are TRBV28 and TRBJ1-3; D remains unclear. Germline V gene lookup returns CDR1 MDHEN and CDR2 SYDVKM. The CDR3 has 14 residues. V dropped 7 bases and J dropped 0 bases, with 10 bases sitting between them. This CDR3 reads CASTPVISGNTIYF. The DNA of the CDR3 is TGTGCCAGCACCCCAGTCATCTCTGGAAACACCATATATTTT.

The chain links TRBV6-1 to TRBJ1-2; maybe TRBD1 (6 bases). Deletions cut 4 bases from V and 3 bases from J, with 9 bases between. The CDR3 is made up of 13 amino acids. The V gene's germline CDR1 is MNHNS and CDR2 SASEGT. CDR3 loop: CASSAGEDYGYTF. The CDR3, as DNA: TGTGCCAGCAGTGCAGGGGAGGACTATGGCTACACCTTC.